The clone carrying this TCR beta chain has only one observation. Its antigen is not known. CDR1 is MGHRA and CDR2 is YSYEKL in the germline V gene. The CDR3 has 15 amino acids. The V end lost 5 bases, the J end lost 4 bases, and 16 bases lay between the germline ends. The PCR used 60 Vbeta and 13 Jbeta primers. The protocol was immunoSEQ multiplex PCR, while the TCRdb copy is restricted to in-frame clones and leaves out a portion. The table has 200,000 to 300,000 clones, around 76% seen once. The data were taken from a study of cytomegalovirus exposure and HLA in healthy donors. Study in general: An earlier analysis found under 130 million unique TCR beta sequences from about 190 million T cells.

Overall study results and limits: In a later analysis, at a false discovery rate of 0.05, approximately 18,000 TCR beta sequences were associated with HLA alleles. Later, an analysis found that common viral pathogens appeared to be linked with several of the most significant clusters. Upon later analysis, TCR association rates were observed to vary by HLA locus, being highest for DRB1 and lowest for HLA-C.

The specimen sequenced was PBMCs. V usage is TRBV4-1 and J usage is TRBJ2-3; maybe TRBD2 (6 bases). The TCR comes from a woman in her 40s in good health and CMV-seropositive. Here the CDR3 reads CASSKGGAFADTQYF. DNA of the CDR3: TGCGCCAGCAGCAAAGGCGGGGCGTTCGCAGATACGCAGTATTTT.